This TCR beta chain is from a study of cytomegalovirus exposure and HLA in healthy donors. PCR amplification relied on 60 Vbeta primers (plus 13 Jbeta primers). Produced via immunoSEQ multiplex PCR; TCRdb's table is partial and in-frame only. The profile shows some 93,000 clones, less than 80% of them singletons. The germline CDR1 and CDR2 sequences are MNHEY and SMNVEV (reference sequence). The CDR3 runs 17 residues. The ends were cut back, 6 bases at V and 1 base at J, with 19 bases in the middle. This sequence joins TRBV27 and TRBJ2-1; D ambiguous. This TCR came from a woman in her thirties or forties in good health and CMV-seronegative. Sequenced sample: PBMCs. CDR3 nucleotides: TGTGCCAGCAGCTCCCCTTGGTCTATCGTATCCTACAATGAGCAGTTCTTC. It encodes CASSSPWSIVSYNEQFF.